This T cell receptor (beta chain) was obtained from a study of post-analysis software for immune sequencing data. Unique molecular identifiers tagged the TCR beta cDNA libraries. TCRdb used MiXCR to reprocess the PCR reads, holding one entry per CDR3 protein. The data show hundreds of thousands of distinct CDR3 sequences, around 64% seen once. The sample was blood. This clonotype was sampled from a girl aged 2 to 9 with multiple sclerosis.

In DNA, the CDR3 is TGTGCCAGCAGTTTGGGGGGAGGTGGCAATCAGCCCCAGCATTTT. Encoded protein: CASSLGGGGNQPQHF. The gene calls are TRBV12-3 or TRBV12-4 and TRBJ1-5; TRBD1 might be the D (5 bases). The CDR3 has 15 amino acids. V dropped 3 bases and J dropped 2 bases, with 11 bases sitting between them.